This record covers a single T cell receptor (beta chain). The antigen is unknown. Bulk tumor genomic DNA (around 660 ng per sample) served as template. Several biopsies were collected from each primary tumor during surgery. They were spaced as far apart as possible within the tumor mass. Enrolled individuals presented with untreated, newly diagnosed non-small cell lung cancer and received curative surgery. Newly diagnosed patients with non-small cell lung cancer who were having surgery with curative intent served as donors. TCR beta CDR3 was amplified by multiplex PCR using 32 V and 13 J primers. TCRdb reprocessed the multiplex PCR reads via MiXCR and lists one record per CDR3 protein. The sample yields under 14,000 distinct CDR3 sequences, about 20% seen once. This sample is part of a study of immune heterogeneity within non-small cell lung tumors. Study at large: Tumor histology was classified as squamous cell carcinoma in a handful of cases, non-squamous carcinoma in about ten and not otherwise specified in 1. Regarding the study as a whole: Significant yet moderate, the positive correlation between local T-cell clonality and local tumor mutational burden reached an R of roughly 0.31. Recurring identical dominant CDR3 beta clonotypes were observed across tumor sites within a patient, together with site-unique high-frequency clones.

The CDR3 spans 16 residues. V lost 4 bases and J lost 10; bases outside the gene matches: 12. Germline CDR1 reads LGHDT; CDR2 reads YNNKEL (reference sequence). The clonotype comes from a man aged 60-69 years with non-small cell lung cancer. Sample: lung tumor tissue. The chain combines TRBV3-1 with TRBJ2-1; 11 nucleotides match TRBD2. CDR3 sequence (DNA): TGTGCCAGCAGCCCACCCGGGGTAGCGGGAGGGCGAGAGCAGTTCTTC. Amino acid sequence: CASSPPGVAGGREQFF.